One and the same sample provided the 18 T cell receptor beta chains below, sequenced in a study of T cell changes during pregnancy in multiple sclerosis. Only in-frame clones appear in the TCRdb table, and some are missing; sequencing was by immunoSEQ multiplex PCR. This table has approximately 89,000 clones, 85% to 95% appearing once. The sequencing used peripheral blood, collected in the third trimester of pregnancy. These receptors originate from a female donor with multiple sclerosis, enrolled in a pregnancy study.

This clone was counted between two and nine times. This chain joins TRBV6-5 and TRBJ1-1, with a weak D call TRBD1 (6 bases). The germline V gene has CDR1 MNHEY and CDR2 SVGAGI. The CDR3 loop spans 14 amino acids. V lost 2 bases, J lost 4 bases, and 11 bases lay in between. In nucleotides, the CDR3 is TGTGCCAGCAGTTACGGCCGAGGGGGCACTGAAGCTTTCTTT. This encodes CASSYGRGGTEAFF.

The genes are TRBV27 and TRBJ2-7; 8 positions agree with TRBD1. Germline CDR1 MNHEY, CDR2 SMNVEV (reference sequence). The length of the CDR3 is 15 residues. With 5 bases clipped from V and 0 bases from J, the junction kept 6 bases outside the gene matches. The CDR3 reads CASSPLGTGSYEQYF. DNA for the CDR3: TGTGCCAGCAGTCCCCTAGGGACAGGCTCCTACGAGCAGTACTTC.

In this sample, this clone turned up once. The gene calls are TRBV14 and TRBJ1-6; 7 bases are shared with TRBD1. The CDR3 has 16 amino acids. The V gene's germline CDR1 is SGHDN and CDR2 FVKESK. V shed 2 bases, J shed 2 bases, and the junction held 3 bases outside the gene matches. CDR3 amino acids: CASSQRGLTYNSPLHF. Here the CDR3 DNA reads TGTGCCAGCAGCCAAAGGGGGCTTACCTATAATTCACCCCTCCACTTT.

The chain couples TRBV27 to TRBJ2-5, with 7 bases matching TRBD1. Trimming at V came to 4 bases and at J to 1 base, leaving 0 bases not matched to a gene. The CDR3 is 13 amino acids. The germline CDR1 and CDR2 sequences are MNHEY and SMNVEV (reference sequence). CDR3 protein: CASSSGGQETQYF. The CDR3 bases are TGTGCCAGCAGTTCAGGGGGCCAAGAGACCCAGTACTTC.

V is TRBV29-1 and J is TRBJ2-3; 8 bases agree with TRBD1. V lost 7 bases, J lost 0 bases, and 12 bases stayed unmatched. This CDR3 contains 16 residues. The germline CDR1 and CDR2 sequences are SQVTM and ANQGSEA. CDR3 sequence: CSAFSRQGISTDTQYF. The CDR3 DNA follows: TGCAGCGCCTTTTCTAGACAGGGGATAAGCACAGATACGCAGTATTTT.

The chain has TRBV2 and TRBJ2-1; 8 bases are a match to TRBD2. Germline loops: CDR1 SNHLY, CDR2 FYNNEI. V was pared by 4 bases and J by 0 bases, with 11 bases of the junction left unmatched. The CDR3 loop spans 18 amino acids. In DNA form, the CDR3 reads TGTGCCAGCAGTGTGGTAGCGGGGAGCCCGAGCTCCTACAATGAGCAGTTCTTC. Translating it yields CASSVVAGSPSSYNEQFF.

This sequence joins TRBV6-1 and TRBJ1-2; tentatively, D is TRBD1 (5 bases). CDR1 is MNHNS, CDR2 SASEGT, per germline. This CDR3 region has 17 residues. Trimming cost V 4 bases and J 0 bases, with 18 bases left between them. The CDR3, as DNA: TGTGCCAGCAGTGCCCCAGAAAGGGGCCGAGCTAACTATGGCTACACCTTC. Its protein product is CASSAPERGRANYGYTF.

V is TRBV19 and J is TRBJ1-1; the D is unclear. This CDR3 has 14 amino acids. Trimming pared 7 bases from V and 1 base from J, leaving 13 bases between. Germline CDR1 reads LNHDA; CDR2 reads SQIVND (reference sequence). CDR3: CASTPGNGNTEAFF. CDR3 DNA: TGTGCCAGTACCCCGGGGAACGGGAACACTGAAGCTTTCTTT.

J is TRBJ2-7 and V is TRBV30; 9 nucleotides agree with TRBD2. The V gene end was trimmed by 0 bases and the J gene end by 1 base; junction bases not matched to a gene: 7. CDR3 length: 16 amino acids. Germline V gives CDR1 GTSNPN, CDR2 SVGIG (reference sequence). CDR3 nucleotide sequence: TGTGCCTGGAGTGTATTACGAGCGGGGGGTTCCTACGAGCAGTACTTC. Encoded protein: CAWSVLRAGGSYEQYF.

This clone was found once. The rearrangement links TRBV11-2 to TRBJ2-7, with a weak D call TRBD1 (6 bases). The CDR3 sequence is 16 residues long. Germline V gene sequence: CDR1 SGHAT, CDR2 FQNNGV. The V end lost 3 bases, the J end lost 1 base, and 16 bases lay between the germline ends. CDR3 nucleotides: TGTGCCAGCAGCTTTCAGCTGTCAGGGGCATCCTACGAGCAGTACTTC. The encoded protein is CASSFQLSGASYEQYF.

This chain links TRBV18 with TRBJ2-2; 8 positions agree with TRBD1. Germline CDR1 is KGHSH and CDR2 is LQKENI. V was pared by 4 bases and J by 0 bases, with 1 base of the junction left unmatched. CDR3 length: 15 amino acids. CDR3 loop: CASSLQGANTGELFF. The CDR3 DNA reads as TGTGCCAGCTCACTACAGGGGGCGAACACCGGGGAGCTGTTTTTT.

This chain joins TRBV5-4 and TRBJ1-1, with D possibly being TRBD1 (6 bases). In germline, CDR1 is SGHNT, CDR2 YYREEE (reference sequence). The CDR3 spans 17 residues. With 4 bases removed from V and 1 base from J, the gap between germline ends came to 20 bases. The CDR3 loop reads CASSPRGGAKGNTEAFF. CDR3 nucleotide sequence: TGTGCCAGCAGCCCCCGGGGGGGGGCGAAAGGGAACACTGAAGCTTTCTTT.

The chain combines TRBV27 with TRBJ2-3; D is unclear. Germline lookup yields CDR1 MNHEY and CDR2 SMNVEV (reference sequence). There are 13 residues in the CDR3. The V gene lost 5 bases and the J gene lost 9 bases, with 15 bases spanning the gap. The DNA for the CDR3 is TGTGCCAGCAGTCCCCTGAGGCAGCCCACGCAGTATTTT. Translation: CASSPLRQPTQYF.

This chain joins TRBV11-2 and TRBJ2-7; TRBD1 agrees at 7 bases. The germline V gene encodes CDR1 SGHAT and CDR2 FQNNGV. CDR3 length: 15 residues. Unmatched junction bases numbered 9, after V lost 5 bases and J lost 2 bases. As DNA, the CDR3 is TGTGCCAGCAGCCACTCTGAGGGGGCCACCTACGAGCAGTACTTC. This sequence encodes CASSHSEGATYEQYF.

The V and J genes are TRBV13 and TRBJ1-1; 9 nucleotides match TRBD1. CDR3 length: 12 residues. Germline V CDR1 and CDR2: PRHDT, FYEKMQ (reference sequence). V was pared by 6 bases and J by 11 bases, with 7 bases of the junction left unmatched. This CDR3 is CASSPGQGGAFF. The CDR3 DNA reads TGTGCCAGCAGTCCGGGACAGGGTGGTGCTTTCTTT.

The genes are TRBV11-2 and TRBJ1-2; D might be TRBD1 (6 bases). The CDR3 extends over 14 amino acids. The ends were cut back, 8 bases at V and 3 bases at J, with 16 bases in the middle. CDR1 and CDR2 from the germline V gene are SGHAT and FQNNGV. CDR3 amino acids: CASSGPDRYYGYTF. The CDR3 DNA is TGTGCCAGCTCCGGCCCGGACAGATACTATGGCTACACCTTC. The variable domain in full, with the rest retrieved from reference TRBV11-2 and TRBJ1-2, is EAGVAQSPRYKIIEKRQSVAFWCNPISGHATLYWYQQILGQGPKLLIQFQNNGVVDDSQLPKDRFSAERLKGVDSTLKIQPAKLEDSAVYLCASSGPDRYYGYTFGSGTRLTVV.

The chain has TRBV7-9 and TRBJ1-4; D unresolved. V lost 4 bases and J lost 8, with 8 bases in between. The germline gives CDR1 SEHNR, CDR2 FQNEAQ (reference sequence). This CDR3 has 12 amino acids. The CDR3 DNA follows: TGTGCCAGCAGCTCTCCCCGGGAAAAACTGTTTTTT. It codes for CASSSPREKLFF.

The chain uses TRBV13 and TRBJ2-5; 8 nucleotides agree with TRBD1. CDR1 and CDR2 (germline): PRHDT, FYEKMQ (reference sequence). This CDR3 comprises 15 residues. V was clipped by 4 bases and J by 2 bases; unmatched bases: 6. The CDR3 DNA follows: TGTGCCAGCAGCTCCCGGGACAGGAGACAAGAGACCCAGTACTTC. Its translation is CASSSRDRRQETQYF.